Listed below are T cell receptor beta chains from one sample, sequenced in a study of T cell repertoires in aging, cancer and after chemotherapy. TCRdb passed the multiplex PCR reads through MiXCR, listing each CDR3 protein once. Among about 13,000 distinct CDR3 sequences, under 30% were seen once, and the ten largest hold 2.6%. Specimen: blood. The receptors stem from a human donor in good health. CDR3s include the opening cysteine and the closing phenylalanine or tryptophan. D genes are given only for firm matches. The size of a clone is reported for some rows only, either as once, few or many, or as a class for expanded clones.

clone size: few; J gene: TRBJ2-7; D gene: TRBD1; V gene: TRBV10-1; CDR3 protein: CASSIGQGDSYEQYF; CDR3 DNA: TGCGCCAGCAGTATTGGACAGGGAGACTCCTACGAGCAGTACTTC
clone size: few; J gene: TRBJ1-3; D gene: .; V gene: TRBV11-3; CDR3 protein: CASRVLKFVRSGNTIYF; CDR3 DNA: TGTGCCAGCAGGGTATTGAAGTTTGTCAGGTCTGGAAACACCATATATTTT
clone size: few; J gene: TRBJ1-1; D gene: .; V gene: TRBV10-1; CDR3 protein: CASSDEKNTEAFF; CDR3 DNA: TGCGCCAGCAGTGATGAGAAGAACACTGAAGCTTTCTTT
clone size: few; J gene: TRBJ2-2; D gene: TRBD1; V gene: TRBV7-6; CDR3 protein: CASSPPGQGNTGELFF; CDR3 DNA: TGTGCCAGCAGCCCACCGGGACAGGGGAACACCGGGGAGCTGTTTTTT
clone size: medium-sized; J gene: TRBJ2-3; D gene: .; V gene: TRBV6-6; CDR3 protein: CASSSDGTDTQYF; CDR3 DNA: TGTGCCAGCAGCTCCGACGGAACAGATACGCAGTATTTT
clone size: few; J gene: TRBJ1-2; D gene: .; V gene: TRBV15; CDR3 protein: CATSRARSAPGYGYTF; CDR3 DNA: TGTGCCACCAGCAGAGCTAGGTCCGCCCCGGGCTATGGCTACACCTTC
clone size: medium-sized; J gene: TRBJ2-5; D gene: .; V gene: TRBV29-1; CDR3 protein: CSVEGRQSETQYF; CDR3 DNA: TGCAGCGTTGAAGGGCGGCAGTCAGAGACCCAGTACTTC
clone size: once; J gene: TRBJ2-2; D gene: TRBD1; V gene: TRBV20-1; CDR3 protein: CSASSGTGFTGELFF; CDR3 DNA: TGCAGTGCTTCCTCCGGGACAGGGTTTACCGGGGAGCTGTTTTTT
clone size: .; J gene: TRBJ2-1; D gene: .; V gene: TRBV6-1; CDR3 protein: CASSEAQGVYNEQFF; CDR3 DNA: TGTGCCAGCAGTGAAGCACAGGGTGTCTACAATGAGCAGTTCTTC
clone size: .; J gene: TRBJ2-7; D gene: .; V gene: TRBV7-3; CDR3 protein: CASSLGADRPFEQYF; CDR3 DNA: TGTGCCAGCAGCTTGGGAGCGGACAGACCCTTCGAGCAGTACTTC
clone size: .; J gene: TRBJ2-5; D gene: .; V gene: TRBV6-1; CDR3 protein: CASGEDSGPQETQYF; CDR3 DNA: TGTGCCAGCGGCGAGGACTCCGGGCCTCAAGAGACCCAGTACTTC
clone size: few; J gene: TRBJ2-1; D gene: .; V gene: TRBV28; CDR3 protein: CASRKLGTAGNEQFF; CDR3 DNA: TGTGCCAGTCGTAAACTTGGGACTGCGGGCAATGAGCAGTTCTTC
clone size: few; J gene: TRBJ2-1; D gene: TRBD2; V gene: TRBV5-1; CDR3 protein: CASSFQASGDEQFF; CDR3 DNA: TGCGCCAGCAGCTTTCAGGCTAGCGGGGATGAGCAGTTCTTC
clone size: few; J gene: TRBJ1-1; D gene: .; V gene: TRBV5-1; CDR3 protein: CASSFDRNTEAFF; CDR3 DNA: TGCGCCAGCAGCTTTGACAGGAACACTGAAGCTTTCTTT
clone size: .; J gene: TRBJ2-7; D gene: TRBD2; V gene: TRBV28; CDR3 protein: CASMSGGASYEQYF; CDR3 DNA: TGTGCCAGCATGAGCGGGGGGGCGTCCTACGAGCAGTACTTC
clone size: few; J gene: TRBJ2-5; D gene: .; V gene: TRBV6-5; CDR3 protein: CASSRGETQYF; CDR3 DNA: TGTGCCAGCAGCAGGGGAGAGACCCAGTACTTC
clone size: .; J gene: TRBJ2-3; D gene: .; V gene: TRBV29-1; CDR3 protein: CSVSGSTDTQYF; CDR3 DNA: TGCAGCGTCTCCGGGAGCACAGATACGCAGTATTTT
clone size: .; J gene: TRBJ2-3; D gene: .; V gene: TRBV29-1; CDR3 protein: CSVEDLKGDDTQYF; CDR3 DNA: TGCAGCGTTGAAGATTTAAAGGGGGATGATACGCAGTATTTT
clone size: once; J gene: TRBJ2-1; D gene: .; V gene: TRBV4-1; CDR3 protein: CASRNTRSYNEQFF; CDR3 DNA: TGCGCCAGCAGGAACACTCGCTCCTACAATGAGCAGTTCTTC
clone size: few; J gene: TRBJ2-1; D gene: .; V gene: TRBV7-9; CDR3 protein: CASSFKSEEQFF; CDR3 DNA: TGTGCCAGCAGCTTTAAGTCCGAGGAGCAGTTCTTC
clone size: few; J gene: TRBJ1-3; D gene: .; V gene: TRBV12-3/TRBV12-4; CDR3 protein: CASSTGTGNTIYF; CDR3 DNA: TGTGCCAGCAGCACAGGGACTGGAAACACCATATATTTT
clone size: .; J gene: TRBJ1-6; D gene: TRBD1; V gene: TRBV4-1; CDR3 protein: CASSQDAGQSSYNSPLHF; CDR3 DNA: TGCGCCAGCAGCCAAGATGCGGGACAGAGCTCCTATAATTCACCCCTCCACTTT
clone size: .; J gene: TRBJ1-4; D gene: .; V gene: TRBV7-2; CDR3 protein: CASSLGNARGNEKLFF; CDR3 DNA: TGTGCCAGCAGCTTAGGGAACGCCAGGGGAAATGAAAAACTGTTTTTT
clone size: few; J gene: TRBJ1-2; D gene: .; V gene: TRBV5-6; CDR3 protein: CASSRVANYGYTF; CDR3 DNA: TGTGCCAGCAGCCGGGTGGCAAACTATGGCTACACCTTC
clone size: few; J gene: TRBJ2-5; D gene: .; V gene: TRBV10-3; CDR3 protein: CAISGSLGAEETQYF; CDR3 DNA: TGTGCCATCAGTGGTTCGTTGGGGGCGGAAGAGACCCAGTACTTC
clone size: .; J gene: TRBJ1-1; D gene: TRBD1; V gene: TRBV4-1; CDR3 protein: CASSPQDRADEAFF; CDR3 DNA: TGCGCCAGCAGCCCACAGGACAGGGCTGATGAAGCTTTCTTT
clone size: .; J gene: TRBJ2-7; D gene: .; V gene: TRBV27; CDR3 protein: CASSPRGSFSSYEQYF; CDR3 DNA: TGTGCCAGCAGTCCCCGTGGTTCCTTCAGCTCCTACGAGCAGTACTTC
clone size: few; J gene: TRBJ1-1; D gene: .; V gene: TRBV20-1; CDR3 protein: CSAPSLGDTEAFF; CDR3 DNA: TGCAGTGCCCCGAGCCTTGGGGACACTGAAGCTTTCTTT
clone size: .; J gene: TRBJ2-6; D gene: .; V gene: TRBV5-4; CDR3 protein: CASSLTGAVLSGANVLTF; CDR3 DNA: TGTGCCAGCAGCTTGACGGGGGCCGTACTCTCTGGGGCCAACGTCCTGACTTTC
clone size: medium-sized; J gene: TRBJ1-1; D gene: TRBD1; V gene: TRBV29-1; CDR3 protein: CSVAQDRGSTF; CDR3 DNA: TGCAGCGTAGCACAGGACAGGGGGAGTACCTTT
clone size: .; J gene: TRBJ2-5; D gene: .; V gene: TRBV7-2; CDR3 protein: CASSARVEETQYF; CDR3 DNA: TGTGCCAGCAGCGCGAGAGTGGAAGAGACCCAGTACTTC
clone size: .; J gene: TRBJ2-4; D gene: .; V gene: TRBV7-2; CDR3 protein: CASSLRRGAKNIQYF; CDR3 DNA: TGTGCCAGCAGCCTTAGACGGGGAGCCAAAAACATTCAGTACTTC
clone size: few; J gene: TRBJ2-2; D gene: .; V gene: TRBV5-1; CDR3 protein: CASSLTGQSNTGELFF; CDR3 DNA: TGCGCCAGCAGCCTCACCGGACAGAGCAACACCGGGGAGCTGTTTTTT
clone size: medium-sized; J gene: TRBJ1-2; D gene: .; V gene: TRBV7-2; CDR3 protein: CASSLAGSAANYGYTF; CDR3 DNA: TGTGCCAGCAGCTTAGCTGGGTCAGCAGCTAACTATGGCTACACCTTC
clone size: few; J gene: TRBJ2-3; D gene: TRBD2; V gene: TRBV19; CDR3 protein: CASSIKGLAGADTQYF; CDR3 DNA: TGTGCCAGTAGTATAAAGGGTTTAGCGGGCGCAGATACGCAGTATTTT